This TCR beta chain was obtained from a study of identical twins. The CDR3 is 14 amino acids. V lost 0 bases and J 2 bases, leaving 11 bases between the germline ends. From germline, CDR1 is DFQATT and CDR2 SNEGSKA (reference sequence). A remark on this clonotype: Antigen specificity is unknown.

Study results and caveats: Findings came from cross-sectional statistics, without long-term follow-up of donors. Abundant beta clonotypes from cord blood bore fewer insertions; memory repertoires lacked this pattern. Models underpredicted monozygotic twin sharing of out-of-frame TCR alpha.

Unique molecular identifiers were present on the cDNA, which also gained a universal primer site by template switching. TCRdb used MiXCR to reprocess the 5' RACE reads, holding one entry per CDR3 protein. The data show some 900,000 distinct CDR3 sequences, roughly an eighth seen once. These same data were also listed under a study on yellow fever vaccine responses in identical twins.

Input material: PBMCs. This receptor was obtained from a woman under 30 in good health. J is TRBJ2-7 and V is TRBV20-1; D is possibly TRBD2 (6 bases). The chain's CDR3 is CSARDRAGTYEQYF. The CDR3 DNA sequence: TGCAGTGCTAGAGATCGGGCGGGAACCTACGAGCAGTACTTC.